This TCR beta chain appears in the sequencing data of a study of long-term antiretroviral therapy in people with HIV. Broader study findings: Repertoires in HIV (unlike those of controls) had narrower CDR3 length ranges.

Remarks on this clone: Its antigen is unidentified.

Survey-level resolution applied to immunoSEQ assay v3.0. Produced via immunoSEQ multiplex PCR; TCRdb's table is partial and in-frame only. The sample has some 28,000 clones, 85% to 95% seen once. Sample: unsorted PBMCs, taken 5.3 years after starting antiretroviral therapy. The receptor comes from a man in his fifties or sixties with HIV.

CDR3 bases: TGTGCCAGCTCTCGCGGGGAAGACTTCTATGGCTACACCTTC. It translates to CASSRGEDFYGYTF. The chain is built from TRBV10-3 and TRBJ1-2; unclear D gene. V was trimmed by 10 bases and J by 4 bases, leaving 19 bases between them. Germline assignment: CDR1 ENHRY and CDR2 SYGVKD. The length of the CDR3 is 14 residues.